Presented here are 5 T cell receptor beta chains from one specimen sequenced in a study of control samples from healthy donors and cancer patients. The protocol was immunoSEQ multiplex PCR, while the TCRdb copy is restricted to in-frame clones and leaves out a portion. This sample has around 130,000 clones, with 89% found just once. Source material: PBMCs. All receptors come from a man aged 45-65 years with head and neck cancer.

The chain carries TRBV3-1 (or the pseudogene TRBV3-2) and TRBJ1-5; TRBD1 aligns across 10 bases. V lost 3 bases, J lost 0 bases, and 5 bases stayed unmatched. The CDR3 runs to 17 residues. Germline-derived CDR1 and CDR2 are LGHDT and YNNKEL (reference sequence). The CDR3 reads CASSQTGGGYSNQPQHF. The CDR3 DNA is TGTGCCAGCAGCCAGACAGGGGGCGGCTATAGCAATCAGCCCCAGCATTTT.

This chain connects TRBV19 to TRBJ2-3, with a weak D call TRBD2 (6 bases). V gave up 6 bases and J gave up 1 base, with 17 bases separating them. This CDR3 has 16 amino acids. Per the germline V gene, CDR1 is LNHDA and CDR2 is SQIVND (reference sequence). CDR3 in DNA: TGTGCCAGTAGCCCTCGGTTGCGGGACCGCACAGATACGCAGTATTTT. Protein: CASSPRLRDRTDTQYF.

The chain combines TRBV7-9 with TRBJ2-7; a weak D match, TRBD2 (5 bases). This CDR3 is 11 amino acids long. The V and J ends lost 5 bases and 3 bases respectively, with 5 bases between them. CDR1 is SEHNR and CDR2 is FQNEAQ in the germline V gene (reference sequence). CDR3 DNA sequence: TGTGCCAGCAGCCGGGACTACGAGCAGTACTTC. This encodes CASSRDYEQYF. Drawing the rest from reference TRBV7-9 and TRBJ2-7, the complete variable domain is DTGVSQNPRHKITKRGQNVTFRCDPISEHNRLYWYRQTLGQGPEFLTYFQNEAQLEKSRLLSDRFSAERPKGSFSTLEIQRTEQGDSAMYLCASSRDYEQYFGPGTRLTVT.

This chain links TRBV30 with TRBJ2-7; TRBD2 is a possible D gene (6 bases). Trimming removed 3 bases at V and 5 bases at J, with 17 bases between. Germline loops: CDR1 GTSNPN, CDR2 SVGIG (reference sequence). CDR3 size: 14 residues. The CDR3 spells CAWRNSGRINEQYF. In DNA form, the CDR3 reads TGTGCCTGGAGAAATTCAGGGAGGATCAACGAGCAGTACTTC.

The V gene is TRBV27, the J gene TRBJ2-1; 10 bases are a match to TRBD2. Germline CDR1 and CDR2: MNHEY and SMNVEV (reference sequence). J lost 1 base, V lost 5 bases, and 5 bases had no gene match. The CDR3 consists of 16 residues. CDR3 loop: CASSVILAGSYNEQFF. The CDR3 bases are TGTGCCAGCAGTGTGATACTAGCGGGGTCCTACAATGAGCAGTTCTTC.